A selection of T cell receptor beta chains follows, all from one sample in a study of control samples from healthy donors and cancer patients. Using immunoSEQ multiplex PCR, the repertoire was profiled, and TCRdb retains in-frame clones only, with some absent. The table has 150,000 to 200,000 clones, 90% to 95% seen once. Sequenced input: blood. These TCRs come from a man younger than 40 in good health. The CDR3 runs from the conserved cysteine through the conserved F or W. A D gene is named only where the DNA matches it firmly. Size tells how often a clone was seen (once, few, many) or the class of an expanded clone, and some rows leave it out.

CDR3 protein	CDR3 DNA	V gene	J gene	D gene	clone size
CAWSSIKKTALQGYGYTF	TGTGCCTGGAGTTCAATAAAAAAAACAGCCCTACAGGGGTATGGCTACACCTTC	TRBV30	TRBJ1-2	TRBD1	-
CASSQDRLAGVNSAYEQYF	TGCGCCAGCAGCCAAGATCGACTAGCGGGAGTGAATTCCGCCTACGAGCAGTACTTC	TRBV4-1	TRBJ2-7	TRBD2	-
CASSSRGFAIYF	TGTGCCAGTAGTTCCAGAGGGTTTGCCATATATTTT	TRBV19	TRBJ1-3	-	once
CASSPPAGTNYGYTF	TGTGCCAGCTCACCACCGGCAGGGACCAACTATGGCTACACCTTC	TRBV18	TRBJ1-2	-	-
CASSLGQGNSPLHF	TGTGCCAGCAGTTTGGGACAGGGAAACTCACCCCTCCACTTT	TRBV27	TRBJ1-6	TRBD1	-
CASSVGPHGGNEQYF	TGTGCCAGCAGCGTTGGACCCCACGGGGGGAACGAGCAGTACTTC	TRBV7-9	TRBJ2-7	TRBD2	few
CSASRLDLEQFF	TGCAGTGCTAGTCGACTGGATTTAGAGCAGTTCTTC	TRBV20-1	TRBJ2-1	-	-
CASGTGPGEKLFF	TGTGCCAGTGGAACGGGGCCGGGGGAAAAACTGTTTTTT	TRBV19	TRBJ1-4	-	once
CASSPDTLSSGNTIYF	TGTGCCAGCTCACCAGACACGTTGAGCTCTGGAAACACCATATATTTT	TRBV18	TRBJ1-3	-	-
CASSPIPPGGAENTQYF	TGTGCCAGCTCACCAATCCCGCCCGGGGGGGCCGAAAATACGCAGTATTTT	TRBV18	TRBJ2-3	TRBD2	few
CASRTGTGDHNEQFF	TGTGCCAGCAGGACCGGGACAGGGGACCACAATGAGCAGTTCTTC	TRBV27	TRBJ2-1	TRBD1	-
CASSLRAGGNTIYF	TGCGCCAGCAGCTTGAGGGCAGGTGGAAACACCATATATTTT	TRBV5-1	TRBJ1-3	-	once
CASSDYGDRAYGYTF	TGTGCCAGCAGTGATTATGGGGACAGGGCCTATGGCTACACCTTC	TRBV25-1	TRBJ1-2	TRBD1	-
CATSRVPSINEKLFF	TGTGCCACCAGCAGAGTCCCGAGCATTAATGAAAAACTGTTTTTT	TRBV15	TRBJ1-4	-	-
CASSLFGGWTEAFF	TGTGCCAGCAGCTTATTTGGGGGGTGGACTGAAGCTTTCTTT	TRBV11-2	TRBJ1-1	-	-
CASSLRAYNSPLHF	TGCGCCAGCAGCCTCCGAGCCTATAATTCACCCCTCCACTTT	TRBV4-3	TRBJ1-6	-	-
CASSPLGTGNTEAFF	TGTGCCAGCAGCCCTCTCGGGACAGGGAACACTGAAGCTTTCTTT	TRBV9	TRBJ1-1	TRBD1	-
CASSPRAAEQPQHF	TGTGCCAGCAGCCCACGGGCCGCTGAACAGCCCCAGCATTTT	TRBV28	TRBJ1-5	-	few
CASSFSREYNEQFF	TGTGCCAGCAGCTTTTCCCGGGAATACAATGAGCAGTTCTTC	TRBV7-9	TRBJ2-1	-	-